A selection of T cell receptor beta chains follows, all from one sample in a study of regulatory T cells in long-lasting Graves disease. MiXCR was run by TCRdb on the multiplex PCR reads, yielding one entry per CDR3 protein. The sample consists of about 470,000 distinct CDR3 sequences, under 25% of them appearing once. The source material was peripheral blood mononuclear cells (PBMCs), sampled when the disease was refractory, from a patient treated with antithyroid drugs. The receptors were gathered from a female donor with Graves disease. Both conserved end residues are part of each CDR3. The D gene is left open where the match is weak. Not all rows give a size; the values are once, few, many and, for expanded clones, a class.

d_gene,j_gene,v_gene,abundance,CDR3aa,CDR3nt
TRBD1,TRBJ2-7,TRBV7-2,.,CASSLGGQSAYEQYF,TGTGCCAGCAGCTTAGGGGGACAGAGTGCCTACGAGCAGTACTTC
.,TRBJ2-7,TRBV10-2,.,CASRDTTQNYEQYF,TGCGCCAGCAGGGATACGACTCAAAACTACGAGCAGTACTTC
.,TRBJ1-5,TRBV4-1,.,CASSQDPGTQPQHF,TGCGCCAGCAGCCAAGACCCCGGGACGCAGCCCCAGCATTTT
.,TRBJ1-5,TRBV27,many,CASSFSGDGNQPQHF,TGTGCCAGCAGTTTTTCGGGGGATGGCAATCAGCCCCAGCATTTT
TRBD1,TRBJ2-7,TRBV9,few,CASREQGALSYEQYF,TGTGCCAGCAGGGAACAGGGGGCGCTTAGCTACGAGCAGTACTTC
.,TRBJ2-5,TRBV3-1,few,CASSHPTGTETQYF,TGTGCCAGCAGCCACCCGACCGGGACAGAGACCCAGTACTTC
.,TRBJ1-4,TRBV25-1,.,CASSAHGFSNEKLFF,TGTGCCAGCAGTGCCCACGGTTTCTCTAATGAAAAACTGTTTTTT
.,TRBJ2-5,TRBV7-6,.,CASSNPHQETQYF,TGTGCCAGCAGCAATCCTCACCAAGAGACCCAGTACTTC
TRBD2,TRBJ2-7,TRBV9,.,CASSPRLAGLYEQYF,TGTGCCAGCAGCCCCAGACTAGCGGGACTCTACGAGCAGTACTTC
.,TRBJ1-5,TRBV28,many,CASSLPGVQPQHF,TGTGCCAGCAGTTTACCAGGGGTGCAGCCCCAGCATTTT
.,TRBJ1-6,TRBV6-5,few,CASSYSWGVNSPLHF,TGTGCCAGCAGTTACTCTTGGGGGGTCAATTCACCCCTCCACTTT
TRBD1,TRBJ1-1,TRBV28,many,CASKLQGGAEAFF,TGTGCCAGCAAGCTGCAGGGGGGTGCTGAAGCTTTCTTT
.,TRBJ1-5,TRBV3-1,few,CASSQGDTNQPQHF,TGTGCCAGCAGCCAAGGGGACACGAATCAGCCCCAGCATTTT
.,TRBJ1-1,TRBV6-5,many,CASSYLHTGLNTEAFF,TGTGCCAGCAGTTACCTCCACACAGGGCTGAACACTGAAGCTTTCTTT
TRBD2,TRBJ2-5,TRBV29-1,.,CSSGLAGVGETQYF,TGCAGCTCAGGACTAGCGGGGGTCGGGGAGACCCAGTACTTC
.,TRBJ2-2,TRBV30,few,CAWSVTAGTGGLFF,TGTGCCTGGAGTGTGACGGCGGGAACCGGGGGGCTGTTTTTT
.,TRBJ2-3,TRBV11-2,few,CASSLDPDSTDTQYF,TGTGCCAGCAGCTTAGACCCAGACAGCACAGATACGCAGTATTTT
.,TRBJ2-5,TRBV24-1,many,CATSLPGLEETQYF,TGTGCCACCAGCTTGCCTGGGCTAGAAGAGACCCAGTACTTC
TRBD2,TRBJ2-1,TRBV7-9,.,CASSQSVVQREGSYNEQFF,TGTGCCAGCAGCCAGTCCGTTGTCCAGCGGGAGGGGTCCTACAATGAGCAGTTCTTC
.,TRBJ2-3,TRBV7-9,.,CASRQGTVGPDTQYF,TGTGCCAGCAGGCAGGGGACTGTTGGGCCAGATACGCAGTATTTT
.,TRBJ2-5,TRBV18,once,CASSPVAGTPSDNERFF,TGTGCCAGCTCACCTGTAGCCGGGACACCCTCGGACAATGAGCGGTTCTTC
TRBD2,TRBJ2-3,TRBV28,few,CASSYAGGTDTQYF,TGTGCCAGCAGTTACGCGGGGGGCACAGATACGCAGTATTTT
.,TRBJ1-2,TRBV27,few,CASGLQGGYTF,TGTGCCAGCGGGCTCCAGGGTGGCTACACCTTC
.,TRBJ2-2,TRBV5-1,.,CASSGGQTATTNTGELFF,TGCGCCAGCAGCGGGGGGCAGACAGCGACAACGAACACCGGGGAGCTGTTTTTT
.,TRBJ1-5,TRBV27,many,CASSTGFNQPQHF,TGTGCCAGCAGTACAGGGTTCAATCAGCCCCAGCATTTT
.,TRBJ2-7,TRBV27,few,CASSLGGGPTYEQYF,TGTGCCAGCAGTTTGGGCGGGGGCCCCACCTACGAGCAGTACTTC
TRBD1,TRBJ2-2,TRBV5-1,many,CASNPQGANTGELFF,TGCGCCAGCAACCCCCAGGGGGCAAACACCGGGGAGCTGTTTTTT
.,TRBJ1-1,TRBV6-1,few,CASSRGAEAFF,TGTGCCAGCAGCCGGGGGGCTGAAGCTTTCTTT
.,TRBJ1-1,TRBV28,many,CASKKATPMGTEAFF,TGTGCCAGCAAAAAAGCCACACCCATGGGCACTGAAGCTTTCTTT
.,TRBJ2-3,TRBV28,few,CASSFTAREPADTQYF,TGTGCCAGCAGTTTTACCGCACGGGAGCCCGCAGATACGCAGTATTTT
.,TRBJ2-5,TRBV6-1,many,CASNPRGGSGETQYF,TGTGCCAGCAACCCCCGTGGGGGGTCAGGAGAGACCCAGTACTTC
.,TRBJ2-5,TRBV6-1,.,CASRDRGQETQYF,TGTGCCAGCAGGGACAGAGGCCAAGAGACCCAGTACTTC
.,TRBJ1-1,TRBV29-1,.,CSVEDLGEAGEAFF,TGCAGCGTTGAAGATCTTGGTGAGGCAGGGGAAGCTTTCTTT
TRBD2,TRBJ2-7,TRBV5-1,.,CASSRGGEVSYEQYF,TGCGCCAGCAGCCGTGGGGGGGAGGTTTCCTACGAGCAGTACTTC
TRBD2,TRBJ2-7,TRBV6-1,few,CASIGTSFHEQYF,TGTGCCAGCATTGGGACTAGCTTCCACGAGCAGTACTTC
.,TRBJ1-2,TRBV30,many,CAWGPLGYGYTF,TGTGCCTGGGGACCTTTGGGGTATGGCTACACCTTC
TRBD1,TRBJ2-3,TRBV24-1,.,CATGQGAKDTQYF,TGTGCCACCGGACAGGGGGCCAAAGATACGCAGTATTTT
.,TRBJ1-1,TRBV3-1,once,CASSQATGIRAGNTEAFF,TGTGCCAGCAGCCAAGCAACCGGGATCCGGGCCGGGAACACTGAAGCTTTCTTT
TRBD2,TRBJ2-2,TRBV6-1,few,CASRALAGEANTGELFF,TGTGCCAGCAGGGCACTAGCGGGAGAAGCGAACACCGGGGAGCTGTTTTTT
TRBD2,TRBJ2-2,TRBV29-1,.,CSVALAGVATGELFF,TGCAGCGTTGCCCTAGCGGGAGTCGCCACCGGGGAGCTGTTTTTT
.,TRBJ2-7,TRBV20-1,.,CSAELDWSSYEQYF,TGCAGTGCAGAATTAGATTGGTCCTCCTACGAGCAGTACTTC
.,TRBJ1-5,TRBV3-1,.,CASSLDRGQGNQPQHF,TGTGCCAGCAGCCTCGACAGAGGACAAGGCAATCAGCCCCAGCATTTT
TRBD1,TRBJ2-5,TRBV5-6,.,CASSEGGTGGYQVQYF,TGTGCCAGCAGCGAAGGAGGGACAGGGGGTTATCAGGTCCAGTACTTC
.,TRBJ2-2,TRBV20-1,few,CSASGGASLVTGELFF,TGCAGTGCTAGTGGGGGGGCCTCTTTGGTCACCGGGGAGCTGTTTTTT
.,TRBJ1-1,TRBV3-1,few,CASSQAGGREEAFF,TGTGCCAGCAGCCAAGCCGGGGGACGGGAAGAAGCTTTCTTT
.,TRBJ2-2,TRBV5-1,.,CASSLIARDPTGELFF,TGCGCCAGCAGCTTGATTGCCAGGGACCCTACCGGGGAGCTGTTTTTT
.,TRBJ2-5,TRBV7-8,.,CASSPSQTLETQYF,TGTGCCAGCAGCCCATCACAGACGTTGGAGACCCAGTACTTC
.,TRBJ1-1,TRBV29-1,.,CSVVGSTNTEAFF,TGCAGCGTTGTTGGAAGTACGAACACTGAAGCTTTCTTT
TRBD1,TRBJ1-1,TRBV7-9,few,CASSRDRGVGTEAFF,TGTGCCAGCAGCCGGGACAGGGGAGTCGGCACTGAAGCTTTCTTT
.,TRBJ2-5,TRBV9,few,CASGLDGAEQETQYF,TGTGCCAGCGGCCTGGACGGTGCGGAACAAGAGACCCAGTACTTC
.,TRBJ1-2,TRBV7-9,few,CASSPPRSYGYTF,TGTGCCAGCAGCCCCCCCCGTTCATATGGCTACACCTTC
.,TRBJ2-7,TRBV7-9,.,CASSFRQGGHEQYF,TGTGCCAGCAGCTTCCGGCAGGGTGGCCACGAGCAGTACTTC
.,TRBJ2-7,TRBV9,.,CASSVEEGVYERYF,TGTGCCAGCAGCGTAGAGGAGGGGGTCTACGAGCGGTACTTC
.,TRBJ2-5,TRBV5-8,many,CASAGAVRYF,TGTGCCAGCGCCGGGGCAGTTCGATACTTC
TRBD2,TRBJ2-7,TRBV11-2,many,CASSLSLAGGNEQYF,TGTGCCAGCAGCCTCAGTCTAGCGGGAGGGAACGAGCAGTACTTC
TRBD1,TRBJ2-7,TRBV20-1,many,CSARGDSSSYEQYF,TGCAGTGCGCGAGGGGACAGCAGCTCCTACGAGCAGTACTTC
TRBD2,TRBJ2-2,TRBV10-3,few,CAISGGTSGINTGELFF,TGTGCCATCAGTGGAGGGACTAGCGGAATTAACACCGGGGAGCTGTTTTTT
TRBD1,TRBJ1-6,TRBV2,many,CASSLRQGANSPLHF,TGTGCCAGCAGTCTTCGGCAGGGGGCGAATTCACCCCTCCACTTT
.,TRBJ2-7,TRBV7-9,few,CASSLVANEQYF,TGTGCCAGCAGCTTAGTTGCGAACGAGCAGTACTTC